Described below is a single T cell receptor (beta chain) sequence and its context. The target of this receptor is not known. Base quality data are lacking; no much larger clone is found one base away. This entry comes from a study of beta chain features in type 1 diabetes (dated by TCRdb to between 2017 and 2018). About the investigation overall: Patients and healthy donors did not differ in mean age, gender distribution, total cell number or subset yield. A total of roughly 100 million sorted cells were examined across all samples, and RNA yield correlated strongly with the number of cells per subset. The study compared TCRB repertoires of sorted circulating CD4+ T cell subsets between recently diagnosed type 1 diabetes patients and matched healthy donors. Regulatory and stem cell-like memory subsets were obtained from only 8 patients and roughly 8 healthy donors, while naive and central memory subsets were obtained from all 28 donors.

The full study reports these points: Type 1 diabetes patients showed a moderate but significant shortening of TCRB CDR3 length in all four CD4+ subsets. HLA sub-analyses involved small numbers of individuals, so any influence of HLA type on TCRB rearrangement remained unresolved. Fewer insertions and more nucleotide deletions at VDJ recombination sites were observed in patients with type 1 diabetes, implying thymic rearrangement abnormalities. PCR might favor shorter templates, but patient and control samples were amplified and corrected together, so any skew would affect both groups equally. Because cDNA rather than genomic DNA was sequenced, highly expressing activated cells could have been over-represented, although no difference in activation and CD3 levels was found between groups. Naive, central memory and regulatory TCRB repertoires appeared to be more similar among patients than among healthy donors.

The High Capacity cDNA Reverse Transcription Kit was used to reverse transcribe all of the isolated RNA, meaning that expressed TCRB transcripts were what got sequenced. Naive, central memory and regulatory T cell samples underwent deep immunoSEQ sequencing, averaging around 4 million total reads per sample. Sorted cells were lysed in RLT buffer and RNA was extracted with DNase-treated RNeasy Micro or Mini kits, depending on cell number. To prevent cross-contamination, every cell subset was processed on its own, while patient and healthy donor samples were processed together. Using the immunoSEQ multiplex PCR, TCRB sequences were amplified from cDNA into 87-bp fragments spanning the CDR3 region. Amplicons were sequenced on the Illumina HiSeq platform. The authors' pipeline ran thus. Synthetic template baselines were used to correct PCR bias computationally, reads within Hamming distance 2 were collapsed together, and singletons that could not be merged were discarded. Reads were aligned against IMGT to assign V, D and J genes, CDR3 length and insertions or deletions at six rearrangement sites. Within each subset, clonotype counts were normalized to sorted cell number, after which true diversity and Gini coefficients were computed with the tcR R package. The overlap coefficient, calculated on TCRB nucleotide sequences, was used to quantify repertoire sharing. Out-of-frame TCRB sequences from naive cells were analyzed as a proxy for the pre-selection repertoire. TCRdb limited this immuneACCESS table to in-frame rearrangements with V and J called. A share of clones is missing; checked studies link under half to unresolved V genes, and the rest is unexplained. The V and J calls and the clone size are those of that table, but D and trimming were determined from the DNA. The sample profile shows 450,000 or so clones; over 9.5% of them were found once. Over 0.04% of the sample comes from the top ten.

CDR3 length: 15 amino acids, cysteine to phenylalanine. The entry retains the CDR3 DNA only, 45 bases that are in frame from base 1. Trimmed from V: 5 bases; trimmed from J: 6 bases; junction bases lacking a gene match: 10. Looking up the germline V gene (reference sequence) yields CDR1 SEHNR and CDR2 FQNEAQ. A single peripheral blood draw of approximately 120 mL on average was collected from each donor into heparinised tubes. Naive, central memory, regulatory and stem cell-like memory CD4+ T cells were sorted on a BD FACSAria II using a panel including CD45RO, CCR7, CD25, CD127, CD95 and CD27. Every sorted population had a purity above 95%. PBMCs were isolated right away by Lymphoprep density gradient centrifugation and were stained directly, without culture. So that batch effects would be minimized, each experiment stained and sorted samples in pairs, pairing one healthy donor with one patient.

Sequencing was carried out using naive CD4+ T cells from blood. The sample's cell subset or site label, decoded: true naive CD4+ T cells. This chain is built from TRBV7-9 and TRBJ2-1, with 7 bases in between that match TRBD2. This receptor was taken from a woman between 18 and 29 years old in good health. The bases are TGTGCCAGCAGCCATTATGGACTAGAGGGCAATGAGCAGTTCTTC. Its protein is CASSHYGLEGNEQFF.